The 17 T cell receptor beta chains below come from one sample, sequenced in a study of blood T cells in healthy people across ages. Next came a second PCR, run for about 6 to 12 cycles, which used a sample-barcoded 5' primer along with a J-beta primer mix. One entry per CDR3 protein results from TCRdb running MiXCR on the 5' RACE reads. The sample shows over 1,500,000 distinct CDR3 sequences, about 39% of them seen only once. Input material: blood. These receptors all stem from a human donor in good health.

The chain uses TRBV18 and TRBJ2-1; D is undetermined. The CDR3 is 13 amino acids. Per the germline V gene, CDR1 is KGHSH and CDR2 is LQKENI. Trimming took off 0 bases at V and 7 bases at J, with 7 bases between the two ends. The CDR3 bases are TGTGCCAGCTCACCACCATCCGGTAATGAGCAGTTCTTC. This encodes CASSPPSGNEQFF.

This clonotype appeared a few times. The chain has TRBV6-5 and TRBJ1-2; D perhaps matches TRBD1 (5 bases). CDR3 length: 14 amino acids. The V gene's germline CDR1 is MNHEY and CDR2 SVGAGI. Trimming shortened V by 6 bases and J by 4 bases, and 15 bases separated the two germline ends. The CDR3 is CASSRGEGIYGYTF. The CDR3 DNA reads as TGTGCCAGCAGCCGAGGGGAGGGAATCTATGGCTACACCTTC.

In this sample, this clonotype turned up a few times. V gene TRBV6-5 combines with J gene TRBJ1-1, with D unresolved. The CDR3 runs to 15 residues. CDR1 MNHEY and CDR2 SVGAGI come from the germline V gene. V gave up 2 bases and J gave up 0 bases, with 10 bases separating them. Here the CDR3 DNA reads TGTGCCAGCAGTTACGGTTCAGCCTTGAACACTGAAGCTTTCTTT. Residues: CASSYGSALNTEAFF.

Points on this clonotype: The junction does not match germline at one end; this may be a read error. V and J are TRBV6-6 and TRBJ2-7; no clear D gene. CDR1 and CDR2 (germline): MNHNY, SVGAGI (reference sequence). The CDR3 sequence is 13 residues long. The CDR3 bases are TGTGCCAGCAGTTTAGGGCGGAACTACGAGCGGTACTTC. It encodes CASSLGRNYERYF.

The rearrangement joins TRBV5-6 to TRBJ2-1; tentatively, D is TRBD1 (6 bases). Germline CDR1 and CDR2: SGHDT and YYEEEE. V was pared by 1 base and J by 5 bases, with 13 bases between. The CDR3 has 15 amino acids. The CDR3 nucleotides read TGTGCCAGCAGCTTGTACTTGCAGGGGCACAATGAGCAGTTCTTC. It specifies CASSLYLQGHNEQFF.

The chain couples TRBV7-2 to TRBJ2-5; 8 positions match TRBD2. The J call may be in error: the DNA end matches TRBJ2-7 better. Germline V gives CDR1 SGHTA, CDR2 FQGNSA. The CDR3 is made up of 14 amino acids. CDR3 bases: TGTGCCAGCGCCGAGGGAGCGGGGGACTACGAGCAGTACTTC. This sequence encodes CASAEGAGDYEQYF.

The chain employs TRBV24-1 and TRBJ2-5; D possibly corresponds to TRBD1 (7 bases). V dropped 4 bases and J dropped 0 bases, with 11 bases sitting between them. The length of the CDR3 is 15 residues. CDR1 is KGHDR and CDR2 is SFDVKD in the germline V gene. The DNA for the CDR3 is TGTGCCACCAGTGAACGGGGGACAGACCAAGAGACCCAGTACTTC. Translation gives CATSERGTDQETQYF.

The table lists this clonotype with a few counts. The CDR3 nucleotides read TGTGCCAGCAGTTTAAGTACGCTTGTACTAAACAATGAGCAGTTCTTC. It codes for CASSLSTLVLNNEQFF. The V and J genes are TRBV28 and TRBJ2-1; D uncertain. Germline loops: CDR1 MDHEN, CDR2 SYDVKM. The CDR3 extends over 16 amino acids. Trimming removed 2 bases from V and 5 bases from J, with 16 bases in between.

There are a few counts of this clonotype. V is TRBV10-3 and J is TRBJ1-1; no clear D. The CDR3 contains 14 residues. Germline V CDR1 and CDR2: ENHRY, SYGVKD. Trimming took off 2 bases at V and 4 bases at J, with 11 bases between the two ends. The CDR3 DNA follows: TGTGCCATCAGTGAGCATGGGGAGAGCACTGAAGCTTTCTTT. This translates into CAISEHGESTEAFF.

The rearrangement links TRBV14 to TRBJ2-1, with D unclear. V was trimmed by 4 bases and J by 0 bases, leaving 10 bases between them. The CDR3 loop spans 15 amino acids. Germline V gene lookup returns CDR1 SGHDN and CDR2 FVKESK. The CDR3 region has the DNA TGTGCCAGCAGCCCTCGCCTAAGCTCCTACAATGAGCAGTTCTTC. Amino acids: CASSPRLSSYNEQFF.

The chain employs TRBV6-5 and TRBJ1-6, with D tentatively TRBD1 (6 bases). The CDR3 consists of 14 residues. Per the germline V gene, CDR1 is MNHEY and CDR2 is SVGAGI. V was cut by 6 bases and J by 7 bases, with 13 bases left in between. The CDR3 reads CASSWRGGNSPLHF. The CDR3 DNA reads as TGTGCCAGCAGCTGGAGGGGGGGGAATTCACCCCTCCACTTT.

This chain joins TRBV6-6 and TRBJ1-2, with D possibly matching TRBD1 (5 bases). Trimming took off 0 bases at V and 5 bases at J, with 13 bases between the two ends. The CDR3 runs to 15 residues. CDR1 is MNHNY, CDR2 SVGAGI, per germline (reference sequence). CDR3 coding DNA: TGTGCCAGCAGTTACTCTTCTCGGGCAGGGTATGGCTACACCTTC. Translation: CASSYSSRAGYGYTF.

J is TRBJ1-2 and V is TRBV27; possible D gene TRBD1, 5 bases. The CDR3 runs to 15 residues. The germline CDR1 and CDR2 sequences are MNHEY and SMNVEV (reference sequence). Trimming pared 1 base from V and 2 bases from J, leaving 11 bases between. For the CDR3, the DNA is TGTGCCAGCAGTTTATTGGGGGGGATAAACTATGGCTACACCTTC. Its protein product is CASSLLGGINYGYTF.

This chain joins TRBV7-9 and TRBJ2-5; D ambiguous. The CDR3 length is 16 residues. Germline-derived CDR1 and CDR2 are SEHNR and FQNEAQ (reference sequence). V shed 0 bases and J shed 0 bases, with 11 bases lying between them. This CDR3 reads CASSLAYLGYQETQYF. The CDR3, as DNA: TGTGCCAGCAGCTTAGCGTATCTTGGGTACCAAGAGACCCAGTACTTC.

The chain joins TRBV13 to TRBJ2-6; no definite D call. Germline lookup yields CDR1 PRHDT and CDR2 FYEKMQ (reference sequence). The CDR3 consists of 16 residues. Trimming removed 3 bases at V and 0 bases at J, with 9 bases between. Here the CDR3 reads CASSFWISSGANVLTF. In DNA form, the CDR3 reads TGTGCCAGCAGCTTTTGGATTTCCTCTGGGGCCAACGTCCTGACTTTC. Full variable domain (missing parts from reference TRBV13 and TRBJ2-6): AAGVIQSPRHLIKEKRETATLKCYPIPRHDTVYWYQQGPGQDPQFLISFYEKMQSDKGSIPDRFSAQQFSDYHSELNMSSLELGDSALYFCASSFWISSGANVLTFGAGSRLTVL.

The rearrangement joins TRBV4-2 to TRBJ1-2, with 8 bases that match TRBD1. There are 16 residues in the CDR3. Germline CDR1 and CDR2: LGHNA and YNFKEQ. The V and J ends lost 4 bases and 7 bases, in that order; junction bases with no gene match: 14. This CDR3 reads CASSPSGQGTIGGYTF. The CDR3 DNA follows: TGTGCCAGCAGCCCATCTGGACAGGGAACGATCGGTGGCTACACCTTC.

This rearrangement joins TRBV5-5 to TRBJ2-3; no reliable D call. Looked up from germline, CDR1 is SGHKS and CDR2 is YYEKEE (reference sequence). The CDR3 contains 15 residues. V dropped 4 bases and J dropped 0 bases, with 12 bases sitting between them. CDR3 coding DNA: TGTGCCAGCAGCGTCGCGCGAACTAGCACAGATACGCAGTATTTT. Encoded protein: CASSVARTSTDTQYF. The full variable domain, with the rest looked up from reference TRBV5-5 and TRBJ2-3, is DAGVTQSPTHLIKTRGQQVTLRCSPISGHKSVSWYQQVLGQGPQFIFQYYEKEERGRGNFPDRFSARQFPNYSSELNVNALLLGDSALYLCASSVARTSTDTQYFGPGTRLTVL.